The next 21 T cell receptor beta chains were all read from a single sample in a study of blood T cell repertoires in COVID-19. Profiling relied on immunoSEQ multiplex PCR, and the TCRdb table lists in-frame clones only, not all of them. The sample has about 200,000 clones, nearly 90% seen once. The specimen sequenced was PBMCs or T cells enriched from blood (not recorded which). These receptors were collected from a woman in her 40s with acute COVID-19.

This clone was observed a handful of times. The chain carries TRBV30 and TRBJ1-1; D call uncertain. Trimming stripped 1 base from V and 1 base from J, with 10 bases between. The V gene's germline CDR1 is GTSNPN and CDR2 SVGIG (reference sequence). CDR3 length equals 14 residues. This CDR3 reads CAWSGGEENTEAFF. For the CDR3, the DNA is TGTGCCTGGAGTGGAGGAGAAGAGAACACTGAAGCTTTCTTT.

This clone was detected only once. The chain combines TRBV11-2 with TRBJ2-1, with no clear D. CDR1 and CDR2 (germline): SGHAT, FQNNGV. V was pared by 5 bases and J by 0 bases, with 11 bases between. The CDR3 loop spans 15 amino acids. The CDR3 region has the DNA TGTGCCAGCAGCGTTACCCGTAGCTCCTACAATGAGCAGTTCTTC. Translating gives CASSVTRSSYNEQFF.

The chain carries TRBV7-2 and TRBJ2-3; a possible D gene is TRBD2 (6 bases). This CDR3 is built from 13 residues. Germline V gene sequence: CDR1 SGHTA, CDR2 FQGNSA. V lost 10 bases and J lost 4, with 15 bases in between. The CDR3 nucleotides are TGTGCCACCCGGGGGTGGGGCCCAGATACGCAGTATTTT. Translation: CATRGWGPDTQYF.

The chain is built from TRBV12-1 and TRBJ2-7; TRBD1, as called in the table, went unchecked against the DNA. TRBV12-1 is recorded as a pseudogene. CDR3 length: 14 amino acids. The CDR3 loop is CASTSRQGSYEQYF. CDR3 coding DNA: TGTGCCAGCACCTCTCGGCAGGGGTCCTACGAGCAGTACTTC.

The chain employs TRBV12-3 or TRBV12-4 and TRBJ2-3; D gene uncertain. The CDR3 length is 12 residues. V lost 5 bases to trimming and J lost 7 bases, with 10 bases between them. CDR3 bases: TGTGCCAGCAGTAAAACGCGAAATACGCAGTATTTT. Amino acids: CASSKTRNTQYF.

The chain links TRBV10-3 to TRBJ1-5; perhaps TRBD1 as D (6 bases). The V gene's germline CDR1 is ENHRY and CDR2 SYGVKD. The CDR3 extends over 14 amino acids. V gave up 3 bases and J gave up 7 bases, with 13 bases separating them. The CDR3 region has the DNA TGTGCCATCAGTGATACAGGGAAGAGGCAGCCCCAGCATTTT. The encoded protein is CAISDTGKRQPQHF.

The chain employs TRBV7-2 and TRBJ2-3, with TRBD2 as a possible D gene (7 bases). Germline CDR1 is SGHTA and CDR2 is FQGNSA. V dropped 0 bases and J dropped 3 bases, with 10 bases sitting between them. This CDR3 is 15 amino acids long. The CDR3 is CASSLAGGPTDTQYF. CDR3 sequence (DNA): TGTGCCAGCAGCTTAGCGGGGGGGCCTACAGATACGCAGTATTTT.

The gene calls are TRBV6-1 and TRBJ2-6, with TRBD1 identical over 7 bases. Germline lookup yields CDR1 MNHNS and CDR2 SASEGT. The CDR3 sequence is 14 residues long. The V gene end was trimmed by 8 bases and the J gene end by 0 bases; junction bases not matched to a gene: 1. CDR3 in amino acids: CASRQGSGANVLTF. As DNA, the CDR3 is TGTGCCAGCCGACAGGGCTCTGGGGCCAACGTCCTGACTTTC.

The genes are TRBV3-1 (or the pseudogene TRBV3-2) and TRBJ2-7; 14 nucleotides agree with TRBD2. Looked up from germline, CDR1 is LGHDT and CDR2 is YNNKEL (reference sequence). CDR3 length equals 14 residues. The V gene end was trimmed by 4 bases and the J gene end by 7 bases; junction bases not matched to a gene: 3. DNA of the CDR3: TGTGCCAGCAGCCCTGGACTAGCGGGGGGTGAGCAGTACTTC. Translating it yields CASSPGLAGGEQYF.

The gene calls are TRBV19 and TRBJ2-6; 7 bases agree with TRBD1. V shed 7 bases and J 0 bases; nucleotides not matched to a gene: 12. Germline V gene sequence: CDR1 LNHDA, CDR2 SQIVND (reference sequence). The length of the CDR3 is 18 residues. The CDR3 protein is CASKLLDRADSGANVLTF. The CDR3 DNA follows: TGTGCCAGTAAGTTGTTAGACAGGGCGGACTCTGGGGCCAACGTCCTGACTTTC.

V usage is TRBV5-1 and J usage is TRBJ1-4; D may be TRBD1 (5 bases). The V gene lost 7 bases and the J gene lost 12 bases, with 13 bases spanning the gap. Germline lookup yields CDR1 SGHRS and CDR2 YFSETQ. CDR3 length: 11 residues. The CDR3 sequence is CASGRQPELFF. The CDR3 bases are TGCGCCAGCGGAAGACAGCCAGAACTGTTTTTT.

This clone was observed a few times. The chain joins TRBV28 to TRBJ1-6, with a weak D call TRBD1 (5 bases). The CDR3 has 14 residues. The V end was cut by 5 bases, the J end by 10 bases, with 15 bases between. The germline CDR1 and CDR2 sequences are MDHEN and SYDVKM. The CDR3 bases are TGTGCCAGCAGTCCCCGGACATTCGGGTCACCCCTCCACTTT. Amino acids: CASSPRTFGSPLHF.

The V gene is TRBV4-1, the J gene TRBJ2-3; 9 nucleotides match TRBD2. The CDR3 is 19 amino acids. Germline V gives CDR1 MGHRA, CDR2 YSYEKL. Trimming took 2 bases from V and 0 from J; bases not matched to a gene: 12. The CDR3 is CASSQKGRGGEGSTDTQYF. The CDR3 bases are TGCGCCAGCAGCCAAAAAGGGCGGGGGGGAGAAGGGAGCACAGATACGCAGTATTTT.

The chain couples TRBV9 to TRBJ2-3; D is uncertain. Germline CDR1 is SGDLS and CDR2 is YYNGEE. CDR3 length: 14 amino acids. V lost 0 bases, J lost 3 bases, and 8 bases lay in between. CDR3 protein: CASSVAVRTDTQYF. In nucleotides, the CDR3 is TGTGCCAGCAGCGTAGCTGTGCGGACAGATACGCAGTATTTT.

This chain joins TRBV19 and TRBJ2-1; 9 nucleotides agree with TRBD2. The CDR3 extends over 16 amino acids. In germline, CDR1 is LNHDA, CDR2 SQIVND (reference sequence). J gave up 6 bases and V 5 bases, and 11 bases lay outside the gene matches. In DNA, the CDR3 is TGTGCCAGTAGTTTCTTGCGGGGGGGCATGATCAATGAGCAGTTCTTC. Translating gives CASSFLRGGMINEQFF.

The genes are TRBV11-2 and TRBJ1-1; D is perhaps TRBD1 (6 bases). Germline assignment: CDR1 SGHAT and CDR2 FQNNGV. The length of the CDR3 is 15 residues. V lost 8 bases, J lost 5 bases, and 21 bases lay in between. The CDR3: CASQLYGGAQTEAFF. The DNA of the CDR3 is TGTGCCAGCCAGTTGTATGGGGGGGCGCAGACTGAAGCTTTCTTT.

The chain combines TRBV3-1 (or the pseudogene TRBV3-2) with TRBJ1-1; TRBD1 might be the D (6 bases). Germline CDR1 and CDR2: LGHDT and YNNKEL (reference sequence). CDR3 length: 16 residues. The V end was cut by 0 bases, the J end by 4 bases, with 15 bases between. CDR3 region: CASSQDSRGFGTEAFF. DNA for the CDR3: TGTGCCAGCAGCCAAGATTCCAGGGGATTTGGCACTGAAGCTTTCTTT.

The chain carries TRBV5-1 and TRBJ2-3; 13 bases fit TRBD2. The CDR3 has 18 residues. V dropped 4 bases and J dropped 2; count of bases not matched to a gene: 10. CDR1 is SGHRS and CDR2 is YFSETQ in the germline V gene. CDR3 DNA: TGCGCCAGCAGCCGCGGACTAGCGGGAGATAGTTTCACAGATACGCAGTATTTT. Its translation: CASSRGLAGDSFTDTQYF.

This chain connects TRBV25-1 to TRBJ2-1, with 7 bases identical to TRBD1. The V gene's germline CDR1 is MGHDK and CDR2 SYGVNS. J was trimmed by 7 bases and V by 3 bases; bases with no gene match: 6. CDR3 length: 14 amino acids. CDR3 nucleotides: TGTGCCAGCAGTGAGACAGGGATGGGGAATGAGCAGTTCTTC. Encoded protein: CASSETGMGNEQFF.

V usage is TRBV29-1 and J usage is TRBJ1-5; 7 bases line up with TRBD1. CDR3 size: 13 residues. Germline V gives CDR1 SQVTM, CDR2 ANQGSEA. Unmatched junction bases numbered 3, after V lost 4 bases and J lost 3 bases. This chain's CDR3 is CSVADRANQPQHF. The CDR3 DNA follows: TGCAGCGTTGCTGACAGGGCCAATCAGCCCCAGCATTTT.

The chain is built from TRBV11-2 and TRBJ2-7; the match to TRBD2 covers 7 bases. After removal of 1 base from V and 5 bases from J, the junction contained 8 bases not matched to a gene. The CDR3 sequence is 15 residues long. Germline values: CDR1 SGHAT, CDR2 FQNNGV. The CDR3 spells CASSLGIAGDHEQYF. The CDR3 DNA reads TGTGCCAGCAGCTTAGGCATTGCGGGAGACCACGAGCAGTACTTC.